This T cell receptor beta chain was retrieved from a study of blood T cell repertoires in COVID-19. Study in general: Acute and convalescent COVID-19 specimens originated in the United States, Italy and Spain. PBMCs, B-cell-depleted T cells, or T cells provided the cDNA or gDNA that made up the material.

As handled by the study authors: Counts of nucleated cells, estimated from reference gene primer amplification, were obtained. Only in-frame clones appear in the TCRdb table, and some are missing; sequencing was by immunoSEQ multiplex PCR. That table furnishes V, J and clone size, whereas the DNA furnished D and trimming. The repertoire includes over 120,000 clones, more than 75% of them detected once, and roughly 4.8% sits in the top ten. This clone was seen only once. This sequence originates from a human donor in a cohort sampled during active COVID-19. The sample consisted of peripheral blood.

CDR3 in amino acids: CASKKGGDRSEAFF. Written as DNA, the CDR3 is TGTGCCAGCAAGAAGGGGGGGGATAGGTCTGAAGCTTTCTTT. The V and J genes are TRBV6-5 and TRBJ1-1, with a weak D call TRBD1 (6 bases). Trimming cost V 7 bases and J 6 bases, with 18 bases left between them. CDR3 length: 14 residues. Germline loops: CDR1 MNHEY, CDR2 SVGAGI.